The rows below give T cell receptor beta chains drawn from one sample of a study of blood T cell repertoires in COVID-19. Profiling relied on immunoSEQ multiplex PCR, and the TCRdb table lists in-frame clones only, not all of them. The table shows approximately 100,000 clones, with roughly 72% occurring only once. What was sequenced was peripheral blood. Source of these receptors: an elderly man with acute or convalescent COVID-19. Both conserved end residues are part of each CDR3. A D gene is named only where the DNA matches it firmly. The size field is filled for only some rows; it gives once, few, many or a size class.

D gene,V gene,clone size,CDR3 length,J gene,CDR3 protein,CDR3 DNA
TRBD1,TRBV24-1,.,18,TRBJ2-7,CATRRPGQGAFGSYEQYF,TGTGCCACCAGGAGGCCGGGACAGGGGGCGTTCGGCTCCTACGAGCAGTACTTC
.,TRBV9,.,15,TRBJ2-3,CASSRQGLRTDTQYF,TGTGCCAGCAGCCGCCAGGGGCTACGCACAGATACGCAGTATTTT
TRBD1,TRBV27,.,14,TRBJ1-2,CASSFRDRGYGYTF,TGTGCCAGCAGTTTTCGTGACAGGGGCTATGGCTACACCTTC
.,TRBV29-1,.,15,TRBJ2-3,CSVARSDSRGDTQYF,TGCAGCGTTGCCCGGAGCGATTCCCGGGGAGATACGCAGTATTTT
.,TRBV18,few,15,TRBJ1-3,CASSPGSFSGNTIYF,TGTGCCAGCTCACCGGGCAGCTTCTCTGGAAACACCATATATTTT
.,TRBV5-6,few,13,TRBJ2-4,CASSLSEGNIQYF,TGTGCCAGCAGCTTGAGCGAGGGAAACATTCAGTACTTC
.,TRBV5-4,few,11,TRBJ2-3,CASLGADTQYF,TGTGCCAGCCTAGGGGCGGATACGCAGTATTTT
.,TRBV29-1,many,10,TRBJ1-2,CSVWEDGYTF,TGCAGCGTTTGGGAGGATGGCTACACCTTC
.,TRBV4-2,.,18,TRBJ1-6,CASSPQGASPFYNSPLHF,TGTGCCAGCAGCCCCCAAGGGGCCAGCCCCTTCTATAATTCACCCCTCCACTTT
.,TRBV28,few,14,TRBJ2-2,CASSFRGNTGELFF,TGTGCCAGCAGTTTCCGGGGGAACACCGGGGAGCTGTTTTTT
TRBD1,TRBV6-1,.,15,TRBJ2-7,CASSERGTGAYEQYF,TGTGCCAGCAGTGAAAGGGGGACAGGGGCCTACGAGCAGTACTTC